These 23 T cell receptor beta chains were all obtained from the same sample, sequenced in a study of monozygotic twins with inflammatory bowel disease. From the 5' RACE reads, TCRdb lists one entry per CDR3 protein and no DNA. Across roughly 150,000 distinct CDR3 sequences, the top ten clones capture under 3.5% of the sample. Sequencing was carried out using blood. These receptor sequences come from a human donor with ulcerative colitis or Crohn's disease, or a healthy co-twin of an affected twin (not recorded which).

The V gene is TRBV12-3 or TRBV12-4, the J gene TRBJ1-2. The CDR3 is 12 residues long. CDR3 sequence: CASSLLQYGYTF.

The chain uses TRBV20-1 and TRBJ2-7; no DNA is available, so the TRBD1 call from TCRdb remains unchecked. The germline CDR1 and CDR2 sequences are DFQATT and SNEGSKA (reference sequence). The CDR3 covers 12 residues. CDR3 region: CSVDRGSYEQYF.

The V gene is TRBV19, the J gene TRBJ2-7; TCRdb reports TRBD2, a call that lacks DNA to check it against. Looked up from germline, CDR1 is LNHDA and CDR2 is SQIVND (reference sequence). This CDR3 comprises 17 residues. Here the CDR3 reads CASSMELGLAGSYEQYF. Full variable domain (remainder filled in from reference TRBV19 and TRBJ2-7): DGGITQSPKYLFRKEGQNVTLSCEQNLNHDAMYWYRQDPGQGLRLIYYSQIVNDFQKGDIAEGYSVSREKKESFPLTVTSAQKNPTAFYLCASSMELGLAGSYEQYFGPGTRLTVT.

The chain is built from TRBV20-1 and TRBJ1-5. Germline CDR1 reads DFQATT; CDR2 reads SNEGSKA (reference sequence). This CDR3 spans 13 amino acids. The CDR3 protein is CSARVQGNQPQHF.

The chain carries TRBV6-5 and TRBJ1-2. There are 13 residues in the CDR3. The germline V gene has CDR1 MNHEY and CDR2 SVGAGI. This chain's CDR3 is CASSYFSNYGYTF.

The chain is built from TRBV6-1 and TRBJ2-7; TCRdb picks TRBD1, but there is no DNA to check that call. CDR1 and CDR2 from the germline V gene are MNHNS and SASEGT. CDR3 size: 14 residues. The CDR3 sequence: CASSENAGSYEQYF.

The chain has TRBV20-1 and TRBJ1-5; TCRdb's D gene call, TRBD1, goes unchecked for lack of DNA. Germline V gives CDR1 DFQATT, CDR2 SNEGSKA (reference sequence). CDR3 size: 14 residues. This chain's CDR3 is CSALRDPNNQPQHF.

The V gene is TRBV4-2, the J gene TRBJ2-7; lacking DNA, the TRBD2 call made by TCRdb goes unchecked. CDR1 and CDR2 (germline): LGHNA, YNFKEQ. This CDR3 comprises 13 residues. CDR3 sequence: CASSQAAGYEQYF.

This chain connects TRBV6-4 to TRBJ2-1. CDR1 and CDR2 from the germline V gene are MRHNA and SNTAGT. The CDR3 is 14 residues long. CDR3 region: CATRPDSYYNEQFF.

The rearrangement uses TRBV20-1 and TRBJ2-2; TCRdb gives TRBD1 as the D gene, but with no DNA this cannot be confirmed. Germline-derived CDR1 and CDR2 are DFQATT and SNEGSKA (reference sequence). The CDR3 has 16 residues. The CDR3 spells CSARDRGRGPGRELFF.

This chain uses TRBV29-1 with TRBJ2-2; the TRBD1 assignment by TCRdb is unverifiable without DNA. The germline CDR1 and CDR2 sequences are SQVTM and ANQGSEA. CDR3 length equals 13 residues. The CDR3 reads CSGVGQGAGELFF.

The gene calls are TRBV9 and TRBJ2-3; TCRdb's D gene call, TRBD2, goes unchecked for lack of DNA. The CDR3 sequence is 15 residues long. Germline CDR1 SGDLS, CDR2 YYNGEE. This chain's CDR3 is CASSAWASPTDTQYF.

The chain uses TRBV20-1 and TRBJ2-7; checking the TCRdb D call of TRBD1 is not possible without DNA. The CDR3 length is 12 residues. Per germline, CDR1 DFQATT and CDR2 SNEGSKA (reference sequence). The CDR3 is CSARGDSYEQYF.

The chain couples TRBV6-1 to TRBJ1-2; without DNA, the TCRdb call of TRBD1 cannot be checked. Germline V gene data show CDR1 as MNHNS and CDR2 as SASEGT. The CDR3 consists of 18 residues. The chain's CDR3 is CASSGHAGTGGADYGYTF.

The J gene is TRBJ2-5, the V gene TRBV5-1; checking the TCRdb D call of TRBD1 is not possible without DNA. This CDR3 region has 14 residues. Germline V gene sequence: CDR1 SGHRS, CDR2 YFSETQ. CDR3 sequence reads: CASSSTRQVSTQYF.

The chain links TRBV11-3 to TRBJ2-1; TCRdb proposes TRBD2, but this gene call is untestable without DNA. CDR1 and CDR2 from the germline V gene are SGHNT and YENEEA. The CDR3 loop spans 15 amino acids. The chain's CDR3 is CASSLGGPRVNEQFF. Filled out from reference TRBV11-3 and TRBJ2-1, the complete variable domain reads EAGVVQSPRYKIIEKKQPVAFWCNPISGHNTLYWYLQNLGQGPELLIRYENEEAVDDSQLPKDRFSAERLKGVDSTLKIQPAELGDSAVYLCASSLGGPRVNEQFFGPGTRLTVL.

This rearrangement joins TRBV10-3 to TRBJ2-2. Per germline, CDR1 ENHRY and CDR2 SYGVKD. This CDR3 contains 15 residues. This CDR3 is CAISDKNSNTGELFF.

The chain recombines TRBV6-2 or TRBV6-3 with TRBJ1-4. The CDR3 covers 15 residues. From germline, CDR1 is MNHEY and CDR2 SVGEGT. The CDR3 loop reads CASSYSRVTNEKLFF.

This CDR3 is CASSQASRVETQYF. The chain recombines TRBV4-3 with TRBJ2-5; the D gene TCRdb calls, TRBD2, cannot be checked with no DNA. Germline CDR1 reads LGHNA; CDR2 reads YSLEER. This CDR3 spans 14 amino acids.

The chain recombines TRBV9 with TRBJ2-7; there is no DNA to check the TCRdb D call of TRBD2. The germline V gene encodes CDR1 SGDLS and CDR2 YYNGEE. The length of the CDR3 is 15 residues. The CDR3 sequence is CASSVAGTSHYEQYF.

The chain has TRBV7-8 and TRBJ2-3; TCRdb reports TRBD1, a call that lacks DNA to check it against. Germline CDR1 SGHVS, CDR2 FQNEAQ. The CDR3 loop spans 15 amino acids. The CDR3 reads CASSLLGVRTDTQYF.

CDR3 sequence: CASSVLQGGFEQYF. J is TRBJ2-7 and V is TRBV11-1; no DNA is available, so the TRBD1 call from TCRdb remains unchecked. Germline CDR1 is SGHAT and CDR2 is FQDESV (reference sequence). The CDR3 is 14 amino acids.

The chain has TRBV11-1 and TRBJ2-5; TCRdb calls TRBD1, which cannot be checked without DNA. The CDR3 loop spans 18 amino acids. Germline-derived CDR1 and CDR2 are SGHAT and FQDESV (reference sequence). CDR3 in amino acids: CASSFTDRVWGGQETQYF.